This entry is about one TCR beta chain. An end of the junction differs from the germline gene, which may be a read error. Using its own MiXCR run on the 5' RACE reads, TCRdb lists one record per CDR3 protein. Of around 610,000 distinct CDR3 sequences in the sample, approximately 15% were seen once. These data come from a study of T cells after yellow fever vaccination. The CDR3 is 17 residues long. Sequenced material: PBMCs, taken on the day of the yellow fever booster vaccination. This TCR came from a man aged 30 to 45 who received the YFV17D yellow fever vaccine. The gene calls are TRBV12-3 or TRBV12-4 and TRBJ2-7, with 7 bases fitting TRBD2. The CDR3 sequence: CACSFEVMREKYYEQYF. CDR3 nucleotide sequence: TGTGCCTGCAGTTTTGAGGTAATGCGGGAGAAATACTACGAGCAGTACTTC.